The 18 T cell receptor beta chains below all came from one sample that was sequenced in a study of blood T cells in healthy people across ages. Combining a sample-barcoded 5' primer with a J-beta primer mix, a second PCR ran for about 7 to 11 cycles. TCRdb re-called the 5' RACE reads with MiXCR, one entry per CDR3 protein. The data contain a few hundred thousand distinct CDR3 sequences, about 28% of them seen just once; the ten biggest clones take up under 4.5%. Another study also made use of these data, one on T cells of mothers and their children.

The sequenced material came from blood. The receptors derive from a boy between 2 and 10 years old in good health.

This chain links TRBV4-3 with TRBJ2-1; D gene unclear. Germline CDR1 reads LGHNA; CDR2 reads YSLEER. The germline V and J ends were trimmed by 7 bases and 12 bases, with 7 bases remaining between them. This CDR3 region has 9 residues. CDR3 nucleotide sequence: TGCGCCAGCACCGGTCGGCAGTTCTTC. Translation: CASTGRQFF.

The V call is TRBV6-4, the J call TRBJ2-3; D is ambiguous. The V gene's germline CDR1 is MRHNA and CDR2 SNTAGT. Trimming stripped 1 base from V and 3 bases from J, with 5 bases between. This CDR3 is built from 13 residues. The CDR3 DNA reads as TGTGCCAGCAGTGACTTGACTACAGATACGCAGTATTTT. Translated, it gives CASSDLTTDTQYF.

This clonotype was detected a few times. The DNA of the CDR3 is TGTGCCAGCAGTTACTCGAAGGGGGCATCTTTCAATGAGCAGTTCTTC. It encodes CASSYSKGASFNEQFF. This rearrangement joins TRBV6-5 to TRBJ2-5, with 7 bases aligning to TRBD1. The DNA end lines up better with TRBJ2-1; the J call may be wrong. Germline CDR1 reads MNHEY; CDR2 reads SVGAGI. This CDR3 has 16 amino acids.

This clonotype turned up a few times. The chain has TRBV3-1 and TRBJ2-2; D is undetermined. Germline CDR1 LGHDT, CDR2 YNNKEL (reference sequence). The CDR3 length is 14 residues. V lost 0 bases and J 6 bases, leaving 8 bases between the germline ends. The CDR3 region is CASSQDSEAGELFF. The CDR3 DNA is TGTGCCAGCAGCCAAGACTCGGAAGCCGGGGAGCTGTTTTTT.

This sequence joins TRBV5-6 and TRBJ1-2; no clear D. The CDR3 covers 15 residues. The germline gives CDR1 SGHDT, CDR2 YYEEEE. Trimming left V 4 bases short and J 7 bases short, with 20 bases between. The DNA for the CDR3 is TGTGCCAGCAGCCCTTACTATGGGGTGACGGGTGGCTACACCTTC. This gives the protein CASSPYYGVTGGYTF. Based on the CDR3 plus reference TRBV5-6 and TRBJ1-2, the full variable domain is DAGVTQSPTHLIKTRGQQVTLRCSPKSGHDTVSWYQQALGQGPQFIFQYYEEEERQRGNFPDRFSGHQFPNYSSELNVNALLLGDSALYLCASSPYYGVTGGYTFGSGTRLTVV.

This clonotype was recorded a few times. This chain connects TRBV10-3 to TRBJ2-2; either TRBD1 or TRBD2 may supply D (5 bases each). This CDR3 region has 16 residues. Germline assignment: CDR1 ENHRY and CDR2 SYGVKD. Trimming stripped 3 bases from V and 5 bases from J, with 16 bases between. DNA for the CDR3: TGTGCCATCAGTGAAAGGGACGGGCGGTTAACCGGGGAGCTGTTTTTT. This gives the protein CAISERDGRLTGELFF.

The V gene is TRBV29-1, the J gene TRBJ2-2; D is uncertain. The CDR3 has 11 amino acids. Germline values: CDR1 SQVTM, CDR2 ANQGSEA. Trimming took 6 bases from V and 3 from J, leaving 5 bases between them. The CDR3 DNA reads as TGCAGCGTGGAGCACACCGGGGAGCTGTTTTTT. Translating gives CSVEHTGELFF.

There are a few counts of this clonotype. The chain has TRBV20-1 and TRBJ2-7; 8 bases are a match to TRBD2. In germline, CDR1 is DFQATT, CDR2 SNEGSKA (reference sequence). The junction had 6 bases not matched to a gene; V was cut back by 5 bases and J by 6 bases. This CDR3 contains 12 residues. The CDR3 here is CSAFGTSSEQYF. The CDR3 DNA reads TGCAGTGCTTTCGGGACTAGTAGCGAGCAGTACTTC.

This chain links TRBV6-6 with TRBJ1-4; 7 positions match TRBD1. CDR1 is MNHNY, CDR2 SVGAGI, per germline (reference sequence). The CDR3 runs to 15 residues. V dropped 4 bases and J dropped 7; count of bases not matched to a gene: 9. The CDR3 DNA is TGTGCCAGCAGTTCCTCGCGACAGGGTGGTGAAAAACTGTTTTTT. It translates to CASSSSRQGGEKLFF.

This clonotype has more than one count but fewer than ten. Mismatch with germline at one junction end may stem from a read error. This sequence joins TRBV7-2 and TRBJ2-7, with 12 bases that match TRBD2. The CDR3 has 15 residues. Germline loops: CDR1 SGHTA, CDR2 FQGNSA. The CDR3 region is CASSFGTSGLYGQYF. For the CDR3, the DNA is TGTGCCAGCAGTTTCGGGACTAGCGGGCTCTACGGGCAGTACTTC. Supplemented by reference TRBV7-2 and TRBJ2-7, the full variable domain reads GAGVSQSPSNKVTEKGKDVELRCDPISGHTALYWYRQSLGQGLEFLIYFQGNSAPDKSGLPSDRFSAERTGGSVSTLTIQRTQQEDSAVYLCASSFGTSGLYGQYFGPGTRLTVT.

This chain links TRBV11-2 with TRBJ1-1; D unresolved. The germline V gene encodes CDR1 SGHAT and CDR2 FQNNGV. The V end lost 4 bases, the J end lost 1 base, and 13 bases lay between the germline ends. The length of the CDR3 is 15 residues. The CDR3 here is CASSYPITGNTEAFF. As DNA, the CDR3 is TGTGCCAGCAGCTACCCTATAACGGGGAACACTGAAGCTTTCTTT.

This clonotype showed up many times. The chain has TRBV13 and TRBJ2-5, with 9 bases identical to TRBD2. The CDR3 is 14 amino acids. After removal of 5 bases from V and 3 bases from J, the junction contained 4 bases not matched to a gene. CDR1 is PRHDT and CDR2 is FYEKMQ in the germline V gene (reference sequence). The CDR3 here is CASSPRTSEETQYF. Here the CDR3 DNA reads TGTGCCAGCAGCCCCCGGACTAGCGAAGAGACCCAGTACTTC.

There are a few counts of this clonotype. V is TRBV3-1 and J is TRBJ2-5; D is perhaps TRBD1 (6 bases). The CDR3 length is 15 residues. V was trimmed by 5 bases and J by 5 bases, leaving 18 bases between them. CDR1 LGHDT and CDR2 YNNKEL come from the germline V gene (reference sequence). The CDR3 here is CASSFEKGVRETQYF. The CDR3 coding sequence is TGTGCCAGCAGCTTCGAAAAGGGGGTACGCGAGACCCAGTACTTC.

The chain couples TRBV29-1 to TRBJ1-5, with D maybe TRBD1 (6 bases). Trimming cost V 4 bases and J 4 bases, with 11 bases left between them. This CDR3 comprises 13 residues. The V gene's germline CDR1 is SQVTM and CDR2 ANQGSEA. Written as DNA, the CDR3 is TGCAGCGTTGGCAGGGGATCGAATCAGCCCCAGCATTTT. Translating gives CSVGRGSNQPQHF.

The V call is TRBV4-1, the J call TRBJ2-1; 9 bases fit TRBD2. CDR1 and CDR2 from the germline V gene are MGHRA and YSYEKL. Trimming took 1 base from V and 9 from J; bases not matched to a gene: 10. The CDR3 runs 16 residues. The CDR3 sequence: CASSQGRAGGHVEQFF. DNA for the CDR3: TGCGCCAGCAGCCAAGGGCGAGCGGGGGGTCACGTTGAGCAGTTCTTC.

V usage is TRBV29-1 and J usage is TRBJ1-4, with D perhaps TRBD1 (6 bases). Deletions cut 6 bases from V and 0 bases from J, with 11 bases between. From germline, CDR1 is SQVTM and CDR2 ANQGSEA. CDR3 length: 14 residues. In DNA form, the CDR3 reads TGCAGCGTAAAGGACAGACCAACTAATGAAAAACTGTTTTTT. Translating it yields CSVKDRPTNEKLFF. The complete variable domain, with remaining parts taken from reference TRBV29-1 and TRBJ1-4, reads SAVISQKPSRDICQRGTSLTIQCQVDSQVTMMFWYRQQPGQSLTLIATANQGSEATYESGFVIDKFPISRPNLTFSTLTVSNMSPEDSSIYLCSVKDRPTNEKLFFGSGTQLSVL.

This clonotype has just a few counts. J is TRBJ2-7 and V is TRBV7-9; a weak D match, TRBD1 (6 bases). V shed 4 bases and J shed 3 bases, with 22 bases lying between them. CDR3 length: 17 amino acids. From germline, CDR1 is SEHNR and CDR2 FQNEAQ (reference sequence). The DNA of the CDR3 is TGTGCCAGCAGCTCCCTTCCGGCCAGGGGCGTCTACTACGAGCAGTACTTC. This translates into CASSSLPARGVYYEQYF.

A remark on this clonotype: Its ends do not fully match the called genes, so a read error is possible. The chain uses TRBV7-7 and TRBJ2-5, with D possibly matching TRBD1 (6 bases). The V gene's germline CDR1 is SSHAT and CDR2 FNYEAQ (reference sequence). This CDR3 region has 15 residues. CDR3 DNA: TGTGCTAGCAGCCGCGGACAGTGGCAGTTAGAGACCCAGTACTTC. Protein: CASSRGQWQLETQYF.